This T cell receptor (beta chain) derives from a study of T cells in Graves' hyperthyroidism and ophthalmopathy. Broader study findings: The model predicted ophthalmopathy a median about 6.6 months before onset.

This clonotype appeared many times. Its antigen is unknown. Amplification yielded TCR beta CDR3 regions, with RNA transcripts as the source. The primer set for the first-round RT-PCR of the TCR CDR3 was HTBI. TCRdb processed the multiplex PCR reads anew with MiXCR; each CDR3 protein has one entry. The sample includes a few hundred thousand distinct CDR3 sequences, 12% to 15% of them seen just once. Germline CDR1 SQVTM, CDR2 ANQGSEA. V lost 6 bases and J lost 6; bases outside the gene matches: 5. The CDR3 is made up of 12 amino acids. J is TRBJ2-1 and V is TRBV29-1; TRBD1 matches at 7 bases. This TCR came from a woman aged 40 to 50 with Graves' hyperthyroidism. The sample consisted of blood. The DNA for the CDR3 is TGCAGCGTGAACAGGGGACCCAATGAGCAGTTCTTC. This codes for CSVNRGPNEQFF.